The 5 T cell receptor beta chains listed next were all sequenced from one sample in a study of naive and memory T cell subsets. An equimolar mix of two oligonucleotides served as the beta constant-region primer for TRBC1 and TRBC2. Nested alpha and beta constant-region primers with the SP2 primer drove four PCR rounds on ligated cDNA. TCRdb re-analysed the UMI-ligation and nested PCR reads in MiXCR, keeping a single row per CDR3 protein. Among tens of thousands of distinct CDR3 sequences listed, around 9% were seen once. The sequencing input was naive CD8+ T cells from blood. These receptors originate from a human donor in good health.

The sample holds a few counts of this clonotype. The chain recombines TRBV5-5 with TRBJ2-7; no firm D call. The CDR3 loop spans 15 amino acids. Trimming removed 4 bases from V and 6 bases from J, with 20 bases in between. CDR1 and CDR2 (germline): SGHKS, YYEKEE (reference sequence). This chain's CDR3 is CASSRSGGPSTEQYF. CDR3 nucleotide sequence: TGTGCCAGCAGCCGCTCGGGCGGCCCCAGCACCGAGCAGTACTTC.

This clonotype was counted a few times. V gene TRBV7-8 combines with J gene TRBJ1-3, with 10 bases matching TRBD1. Germline CDR1 SGHVS, CDR2 FQNEAQ. V trimming: 3 bases; J trimming: 2 bases; junction bases outside the gene matches: 4. The CDR3 has 16 amino acids. The CDR3: CASSFPGQGTGNTIYF. The CDR3 DNA sequence: TGTGCCAGCAGCTTTCCGGGACAGGGGACTGGAAACACCATATATTTT.

This clonotype showed up many times. The J gene is TRBJ1-1, the V gene TRBV7-6; 7 nucleotides align to TRBD1. The V segment lost 5 bases and the J segment 1 base; nucleotides outside the gene matches: 7. This CDR3 comprises 15 residues. The germline gives CDR1 SGHVS, CDR2 FNYEAQ. CDR3 sequence reads: CASSPGQAENTEAFF. CDR3 DNA: TGTGCCAGCAGCCCCGGACAGGCCGAGAACACTGAAGCTTTCTTT.

This clonotype was detected a few times. CDR3 sequence: CASSPPYEQYF. The CDR3, as DNA: TGTGCCAGCAGCCCCCCCTACGAGCAGTACTTC. The rearrangement links TRBV7-9 to TRBJ2-7; D unresolved. The CDR3 runs to 11 residues. CDR1 and CDR2 (germline): SEHNR, FQNEAQ (reference sequence). V lost 5 bases and J 2 bases, leaving 4 bases between the germline ends.

The V and J genes are TRBV2 and TRBJ2-3; 14 nucleotides align to TRBD2. The CDR3 is 18 amino acids. After removal of 8 bases from V and 6 bases from J, the junction contained 16 bases not matched to a gene. Germline-derived CDR1 and CDR2 are SNHLY and FYNNEI. DNA for the CDR3: TGTGCCAGCGGCGGGACTAGCGGGAGTTTATTGAGGATGGATACGCAGTATTTT. This codes for CASGGTSGSLLRMDTQYF.